This T cell receptor (beta chain) derives from a study of Ad26.COV2.S vaccination and SARS-CoV-2 variants. Assay: immunoSEQ multiplex PCR; the TCRdb copy retains only in-frame clones and omits some. The table has about 350,000 clones, about 91% seen once; the top ten hold 3.9%. The CDR3 is made up of 13 amino acids. V lost 2 bases to trimming and J lost 4 bases, with 8 bases between them. Concerning this clone: Other DNA variants within this sample encode the same CDR3.

The TCR originated in a human donor who had recovered from COVID-19. This chain connects TRBV12-3 or TRBV12-4 to TRBJ1-1; tentatively, D is TRBD1 (5 bases). Sequencing was performed on peripheral blood, taken after recovery from COVID-19. The CDR3 region is CASSLSGGTEAFF. In DNA form, the CDR3 reads TGTGCCAGCAGTTTATCGGGGGGCACTGAAGCTTTCTTT.